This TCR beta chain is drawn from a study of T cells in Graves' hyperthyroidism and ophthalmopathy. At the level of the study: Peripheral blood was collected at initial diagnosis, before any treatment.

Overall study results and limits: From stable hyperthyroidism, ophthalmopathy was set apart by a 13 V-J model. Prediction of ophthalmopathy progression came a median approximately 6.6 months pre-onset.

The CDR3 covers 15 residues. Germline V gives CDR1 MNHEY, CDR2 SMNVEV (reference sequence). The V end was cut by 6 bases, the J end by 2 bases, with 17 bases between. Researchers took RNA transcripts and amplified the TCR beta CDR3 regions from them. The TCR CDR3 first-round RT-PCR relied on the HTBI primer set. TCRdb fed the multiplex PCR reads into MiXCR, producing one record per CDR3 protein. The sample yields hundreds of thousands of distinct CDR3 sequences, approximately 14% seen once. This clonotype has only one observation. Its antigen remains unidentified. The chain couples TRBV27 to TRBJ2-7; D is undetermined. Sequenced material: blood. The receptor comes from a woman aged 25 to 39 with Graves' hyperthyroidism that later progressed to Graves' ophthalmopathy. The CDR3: CASSSLNYPTYEQYF. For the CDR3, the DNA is TGTGCCAGCAGCTCCCTGAACTACCCAACCTACGAGCAGTACTTC.